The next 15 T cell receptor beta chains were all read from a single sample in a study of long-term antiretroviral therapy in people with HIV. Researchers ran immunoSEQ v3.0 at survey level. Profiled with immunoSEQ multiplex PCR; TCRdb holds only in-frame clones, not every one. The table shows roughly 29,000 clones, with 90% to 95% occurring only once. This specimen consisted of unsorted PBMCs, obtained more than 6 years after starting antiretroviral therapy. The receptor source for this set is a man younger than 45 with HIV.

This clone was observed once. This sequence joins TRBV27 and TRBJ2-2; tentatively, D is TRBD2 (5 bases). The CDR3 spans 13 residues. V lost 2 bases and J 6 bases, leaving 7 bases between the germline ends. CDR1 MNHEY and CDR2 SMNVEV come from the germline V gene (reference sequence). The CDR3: CASSLLASGELFF. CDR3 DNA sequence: TGTGCCAGCAGTTTACTAGCTTCCGGGGAGCTGTTTTTT.

CDR3 sequence reads: CASSSSREQYF. CDR3 DNA: TGTGCCAGCAGTTCCTCCCGCGAGCAGTACTTC. V gene TRBV6-5 combines with J gene TRBJ2-7; D not certain. Germline V gene data show CDR1 as MNHEY and CDR2 as SVGAGI. V lost 4 bases and J 6 bases, leaving 7 bases between the germline ends. This CDR3 spans 11 amino acids.

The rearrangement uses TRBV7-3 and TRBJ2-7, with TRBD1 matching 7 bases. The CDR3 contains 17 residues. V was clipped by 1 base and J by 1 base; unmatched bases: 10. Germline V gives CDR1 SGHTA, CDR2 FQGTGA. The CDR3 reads CASSLRTLGRGSYEQYF. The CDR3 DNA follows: TGTGCCAGCAGCTTAAGAACCCTCGGCAGGGGGTCCTACGAGCAGTACTTC.

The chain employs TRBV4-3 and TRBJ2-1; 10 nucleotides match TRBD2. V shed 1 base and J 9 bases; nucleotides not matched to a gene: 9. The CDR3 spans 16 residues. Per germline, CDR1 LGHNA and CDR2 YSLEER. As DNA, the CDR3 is TGCGCCAGCAGCCAAGCATGGCTAGCGGGAGCTGGTGAGCAGTTCTTC. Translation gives CASSQAWLAGAGEQFF.

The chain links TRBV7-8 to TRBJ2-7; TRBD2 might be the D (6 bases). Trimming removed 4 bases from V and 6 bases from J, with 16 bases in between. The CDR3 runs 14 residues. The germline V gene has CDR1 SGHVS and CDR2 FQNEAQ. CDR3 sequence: CASSSGLALGEQYF. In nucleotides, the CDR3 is TGTGCCAGCAGCTCGGGACTTGCTTTAGGCGAGCAGTACTTC.

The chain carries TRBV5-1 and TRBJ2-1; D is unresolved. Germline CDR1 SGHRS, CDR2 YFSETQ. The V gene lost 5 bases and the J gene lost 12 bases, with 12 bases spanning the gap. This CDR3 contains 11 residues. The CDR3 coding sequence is TGCGCCAGCAGGAAGGACCTGAGGCAGTTCTTC. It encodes CASRKDLRQFF.

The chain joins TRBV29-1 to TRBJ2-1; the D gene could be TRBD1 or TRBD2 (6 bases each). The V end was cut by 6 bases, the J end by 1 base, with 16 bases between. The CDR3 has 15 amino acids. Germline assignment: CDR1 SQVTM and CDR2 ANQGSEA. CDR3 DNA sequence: TGCAGCGTCCGGTTGGGGGGCCCGTCCTACAATGAGCAGTTCTTC. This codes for CSVRLGGPSYNEQFF.

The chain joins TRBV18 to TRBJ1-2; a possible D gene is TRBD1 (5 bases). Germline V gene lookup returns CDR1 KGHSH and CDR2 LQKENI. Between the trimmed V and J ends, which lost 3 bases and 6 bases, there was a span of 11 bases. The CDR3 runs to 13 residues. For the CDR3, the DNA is TGTGCCAGCTCACCGGATGAGGGGAATGGCTACACCTTC. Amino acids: CASSPDEGNGYTF.

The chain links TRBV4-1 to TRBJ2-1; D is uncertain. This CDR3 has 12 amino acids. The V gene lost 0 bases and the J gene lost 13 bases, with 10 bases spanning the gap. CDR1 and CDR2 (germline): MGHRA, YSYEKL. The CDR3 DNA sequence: TGCGCCAGCAGCCAAGATGGATTGGGACAGTTCTTC. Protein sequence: CASSQDGLGQFF.

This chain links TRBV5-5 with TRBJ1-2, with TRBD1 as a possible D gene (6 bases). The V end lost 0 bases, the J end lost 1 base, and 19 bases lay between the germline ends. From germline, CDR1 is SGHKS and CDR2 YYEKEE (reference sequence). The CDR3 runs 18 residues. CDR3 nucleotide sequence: TGTGCCAGCAGCTTGGGATGGGCAGGGGAAAGGTATAACTATGGCTACACCTTC. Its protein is CASSLGWAGERYNYGYTF.

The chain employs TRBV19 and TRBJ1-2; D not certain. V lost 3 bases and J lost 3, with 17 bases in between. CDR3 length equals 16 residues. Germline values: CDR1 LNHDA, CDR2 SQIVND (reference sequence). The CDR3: CASSILRRHEDYGYTF. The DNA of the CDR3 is TGTGCCAGTAGTATCCTCAGGAGGCACGAGGACTATGGCTACACCTTC.

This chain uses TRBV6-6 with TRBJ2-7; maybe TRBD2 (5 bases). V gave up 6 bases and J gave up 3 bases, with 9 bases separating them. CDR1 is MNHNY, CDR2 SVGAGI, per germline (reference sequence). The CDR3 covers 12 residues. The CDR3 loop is CASSSGLYEQYF. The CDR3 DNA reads TGTGCCAGCAGCTCTGGACTCTACGAGCAGTACTTC.

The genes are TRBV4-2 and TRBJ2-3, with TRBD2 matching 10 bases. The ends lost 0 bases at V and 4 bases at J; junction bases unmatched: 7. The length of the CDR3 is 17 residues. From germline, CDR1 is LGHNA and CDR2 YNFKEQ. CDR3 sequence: CASSQDIGSGRSDTQYF. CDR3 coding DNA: TGTGCCAGCAGCCAAGATATCGGTAGCGGGAGGTCAGATACGCAGTATTTT.

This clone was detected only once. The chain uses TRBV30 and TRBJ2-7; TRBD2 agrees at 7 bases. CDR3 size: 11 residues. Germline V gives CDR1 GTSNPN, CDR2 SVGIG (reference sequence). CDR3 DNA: TGTGCAGCCCAGCGGGGCTACGAGCAGTACTTC. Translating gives CAAQRGYEQYF.

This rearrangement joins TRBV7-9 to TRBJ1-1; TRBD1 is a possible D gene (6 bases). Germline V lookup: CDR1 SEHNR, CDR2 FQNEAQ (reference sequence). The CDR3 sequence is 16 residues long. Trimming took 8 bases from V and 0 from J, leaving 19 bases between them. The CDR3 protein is CASAELLGGLNTEAFF. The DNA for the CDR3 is TGTGCCAGCGCGGAGCTTTTGGGGGGCCTGAACACTGAAGCTTTCTTT.